Following are 8 T cell receptor beta chains from one sample sequenced in a study of Ad26.COV2.S vaccination and SARS-CoV-2 variants. The protocol was immunoSEQ multiplex PCR, while the TCRdb copy is restricted to in-frame clones and leaves out a portion. This table has 440,000 or so clones, 90% appearing once. The treatment was: around 19 received Ad26.COV2.S at low or high dose, single or two shots; 5 received placebo; per-sample allocation not given. Specimens were obtained on day 63 following the first vaccine or placebo injection. The starting material was peripheral blood, obtained in a trial of Ad26.COV2.S vaccine versus placebo. Receptors were obtained from a person aged 18 to 59 who received the Ad26.COV2.S COVID-19 vaccine or a placebo.

On this clone itself: Other nucleotide sequences in the sample specify the same CDR3. The V gene is TRBV28, the J gene TRBJ1-5; D is uncertain. This CDR3 contains 16 residues. CDR1 MDHEN and CDR2 SYDVKM come from the germline V gene. The V and J ends lost 2 bases and 2 bases respectively, with 13 bases between them. The CDR3 protein is CASSLHRGLGNQPQHF. The CDR3 DNA reads as TGTGCCAGCAGTTTACACCGGGGTTTGGGCAATCAGCCCCAGCATTTT.

This clone was detected only once. This sample also contains other DNA sequences that code for the same CDR3. The J gene is TRBJ2-7, the V gene TRBV10-3; 9 bases fit TRBD2. In germline, CDR1 is ENHRY, CDR2 SYGVKD. V trimming: 0 bases; J trimming: 1 base; junction bases outside the gene matches: 1. This CDR3 has 15 amino acids. The CDR3 DNA reads as TGTGCCATCAGTGAGTCGACTAGCGGATCCTACGAGCAGTACTTC. Translating it yields CAISESTSGSYEQYF.

This chain connects TRBV19 to TRBJ1-4, with D perhaps matching TRBD1 (5 bases). Germline CDR1 reads LNHDA; CDR2 reads SQIVND (reference sequence). The CDR3 has 13 amino acids. The V gene lost 5 bases and the J gene lost 8 bases, with 12 bases spanning the gap. CDR3 region: CASSPQGREKLFF. The CDR3 DNA sequence: TGTGCCAGTAGTCCCCAGGGTCGGGAAAAACTGTTTTTT. Complete variable domain (other parts from reference TRBV19 and TRBJ1-4): DGGITQSPKYLFRKEGQNVTLSCEQNLNHDAMYWYRQDPGQGLRLIYYSQIVNDFQKGDIAEGYSVSREKKESFPLTVTSAQKNPTAFYLCASSPQGREKLFFGSGTQLSVL.

The chain combines TRBV9 with TRBJ1-3, with 10 bases fitting TRBD1. There are 18 residues in the CDR3. J lost 0 bases, V lost 2 bases, and 8 bases had no gene match. Germline CDR1 reads SGDLS; CDR2 reads YYNGEE. The CDR3 here is CASSVDRGPHYSGNTIYF. CDR3 nucleotides: TGTGCCAGCAGCGTCGACAGGGGGCCGCATTACTCTGGAAACACCATATATTTT.

This sequence joins TRBV7-6 and TRBJ2-3; the D is unclear. This CDR3 comprises 14 residues. V shed 1 base and J shed 4 bases, with 9 bases lying between them. Germline assignment: CDR1 SGHVS and CDR2 FNYEAQ. The CDR3 DNA reads as TGTGCCAGCAGCTTAGTTCCCTCGGCAGATACGCAGTATTTT. It encodes CASSLVPSADTQYF.

This chain links TRBV5-1 with TRBJ2-7; 10 bases match TRBD1. The V segment lost 5 bases and the J segment 5 bases; nucleotides outside the gene matches: 4. The CDR3 is made up of 13 amino acids. The germline gives CDR1 SGHRS, CDR2 YFSETQ. The DNA of the CDR3 is TGCGCCAGCAGTTCCGGGACAGGGGACGAGCAGTACTTC. This sequence encodes CASSSGTGDEQYF.

The genes are TRBV5-1 and TRBJ1-1, with TRBD1 matching over 7 bases. The CDR3 spans 15 residues. CDR1 is SGHRS and CDR2 is YFSETQ in the germline V gene. The ends lost 1 base at V and 3 bases at J; junction bases unmatched: 6. The CDR3 DNA reads as TGCGCCAGCAGCTTGAGGGGGCGCGGGGACACTGAAGCTTTCTTT. Translated: CASSLRGRGDTEAFF.

This chain joins TRBV3-1 (or the pseudogene TRBV3-2) and TRBJ2-3, with D perhaps TRBD2 (5 bases). Germline CDR1 LGHDT, CDR2 YNNKEL (reference sequence). The ends were cut back, 3 bases at V and 2 bases at J, with 6 bases in the middle. This CDR3 comprises 13 residues. The CDR3 loop is CASSQRDTDTQYF. Written as DNA, the CDR3 is TGTGCCAGCAGCCAGAGGGACACAGATACGCAGTATTTT.